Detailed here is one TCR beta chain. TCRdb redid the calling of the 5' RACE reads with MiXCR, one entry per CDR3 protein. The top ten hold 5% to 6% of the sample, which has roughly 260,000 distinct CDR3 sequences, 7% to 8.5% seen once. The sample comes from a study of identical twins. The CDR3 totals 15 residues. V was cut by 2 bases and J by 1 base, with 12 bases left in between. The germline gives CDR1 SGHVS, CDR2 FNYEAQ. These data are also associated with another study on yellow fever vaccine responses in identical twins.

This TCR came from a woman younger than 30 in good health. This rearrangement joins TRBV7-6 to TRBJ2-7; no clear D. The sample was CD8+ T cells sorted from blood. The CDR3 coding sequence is TGTGCCAGCAGCTTATTTCGGAGTTCTTCCTACGAGCAGTACTTC. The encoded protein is CASSLFRSSSYEQYF.